The 23 T cell receptor beta chains below come from one sample, sequenced in a study of blood T cell repertoires in COVID-19. The repertoire was sequenced with immunoSEQ multiplex PCR; TCRdb's copy has only in-frame clones and lacks some. This table has about 48,000 clones, over 85% appearing once. The sequencing input was peripheral blood. The receptors here all came from an elderly woman with acute or convalescent COVID-19.

This rearrangement joins TRBV29-1 to TRBJ2-3; D gene uncertain. Germline CDR1 reads SQVTM; CDR2 reads ANQGSEA. The CDR3 totals 11 residues. The V and J ends lost 8 bases and 1 base respectively, with 7 bases between them. The CDR3 nucleotides read TGCAGCTTCTCTCGCACAGATACGCAGTATTTT. Translation gives CSFSRTDTQYF.

The V call is TRBV7-7, the J call TRBJ2-5; D perhaps matches TRBD2 (6 bases). In germline, CDR1 is SSHAT, CDR2 FNYEAQ (reference sequence). The CDR3 loop spans 15 amino acids. The V and J ends lost 5 bases and 6 bases respectively, with 19 bases between them. DNA of the CDR3: TGTGCCAGCAGCCTAGGGACTGGGACTCTACAGACCCAGTACTTC. This encodes CASSLGTGTLQTQYF. Combining the CDR3 with reference TRBV7-7 and TRBJ2-5 gives the whole variable domain GAGVSQSPRYKVTKRGQDVTLRCDPISSHATLYWYQQALGQGPEFLTYFNYEAQPDKSGLPSDRFSAERPEGSISTLTIQRTEQRDSAMYRCASSLGTGTLQTQYFGPGTRLLVL.

The rearrangement joins TRBV11-3 to TRBJ2-2; D is unclear. V dropped 1 base and J dropped 0 bases, with 6 bases sitting between them. Per the germline V gene, CDR1 is SGHNT and CDR2 is YENEEA. The CDR3 runs to 15 residues. The CDR3 region is CASSLAGPNTGELFF. CDR3 DNA: TGTGCCAGCAGCTTAGCAGGCCCGAACACCGGGGAGCTGTTTTTT.

The chain recombines TRBV5-4 with TRBJ1-3; D gene uncertain. CDR1 and CDR2 from the germline V gene are SGHNT and YYREEE (reference sequence). V lost 4 bases and J lost 3, with 20 bases in between. The CDR3 runs to 17 residues. This CDR3 reads CASSLGGSGLDGNTIYF. In DNA, the CDR3 is TGTGCCAGCAGCCTTGGAGGCTCTGGCCTCGATGGAAACACCATATATTTT.

The chain uses TRBV7-2 and TRBJ2-5, with TRBD2 as a possible D gene (5 bases). V shed 5 bases and J shed 4 bases, with 17 bases lying between them. The CDR3 length is 15 residues. CDR1 is SGHTA, CDR2 FQGNSA, per germline. CDR3 protein: CASSQRSSVRETQYF. The CDR3 DNA reads TGTGCCAGCAGCCAACGCAGTAGCGTGAGAGAGACCCAGTACTTC.

The chain employs TRBV28 and TRBJ2-2, with 16 nucleotides matching TRBD2. Germline loops: CDR1 MDHEN, CDR2 SYDVKM. The CDR3 is 17 amino acids. V shed 5 bases and J 5 bases; nucleotides not matched to a gene: 5. CDR3 loop: CASSIGTSGGATGELFF. CDR3 coding DNA: TGTGCCAGCAGTATCGGGACTAGCGGGGGGGCAACCGGGGAGCTGTTTTTT.

This rearrangement joins TRBV19 to TRBJ2-7, with TRBD1 matching over 7 bases. This CDR3 spans 14 amino acids. Germline assignment: CDR1 LNHDA and CDR2 SQIVND (reference sequence). V gave up 7 bases and J gave up 3 bases; unmatched junction bases: 9. The DNA of the CDR3 is TGTGCCAGTAAACAGGGGCCTCCTCTCTACGAGCAGTACTTC. Translating it yields CASKQGPPLYEQYF.

The rearrangement links TRBV6-5 to TRBJ2-7; 7 bases fit TRBD2. This CDR3 contains 13 residues. The germline V gene encodes CDR1 MNHEY and CDR2 SVGAGI. V gave up 8 bases and J gave up 3 bases; unmatched junction bases: 7. The CDR3 DNA reads TGTGCCAGCCTCCCGGGGGGTGACTACGAGCAGTACTTC. Amino acids: CASLPGGDYEQYF.

The chain uses TRBV5-5 and TRBJ1-6; D remains ambiguous. CDR1 SGHKS and CDR2 YYEKEE come from the germline V gene (reference sequence). V was shortened by 0 bases and J by 8 bases, with 6 bases between the two germline ends. This CDR3 has 13 amino acids. CDR3 DNA sequence: TGTGCCAGCAGCTTGGGGGAGGATTCACCCCTCCACTTT. This translates into CASSLGEDSPLHF.

The table lists this clone with a count of one. The chain carries TRBV18 and TRBJ1-1, with D possibly being TRBD1 (5 bases). V lost 3 bases and J lost 8, with 10 bases in between. The length of the CDR3 is 12 residues. Germline V lookup: CDR1 KGHSH, CDR2 LQKENI. Here the CDR3 DNA reads TGTGCCAGCTCACCGAGTCGACAGGAAGCTTTCTTT. Protein sequence: CASSPSRQEAFF.

On this clone itself: The conserved phenylalanine or tryptophan is not found at the CDR3 terminus, so this likely reflects a read error. The DNA is omitted, as the CDR3 cannot be located on it reliably, and the CDR3 follows TCRdb's listing. The chain is built from TRBV28 and TRBJ1-1; the D call TRBD1 from the table was never checked on the DNA. The CDR3 region is 12 residues in length, termini included. The V gene's germline CDR1 is MDHEN and CDR2 SYDVKM. Here the CDR3 reads CASSLPTGGASY.

The V and J genes are TRBV13 and TRBJ2-3, with D unclear. The CDR3 is 13 amino acids. CDR1 is PRHDT, CDR2 FYEKMQ, per germline (reference sequence). V was pared by 5 bases and J by 6 bases, with 12 bases between. CDR3 residues: CASSQLISDTQYF. In DNA, the CDR3 is TGTGCCAGCAGCCAACTCATTAGCGATACGCAGTATTTT. Drawing the rest from reference TRBV13 and TRBJ2-3, the complete variable domain is AAGVIQSPRHLIKEKRETATLKCYPIPRHDTVYWYQQGPGQDPQFLISFYEKMQSDKGSIPDRFSAQQFSDYHSELNMSSLELGDSALYFCASSQLISDTQYFGPGTRLTVL.

The J gene is TRBJ2-2, the V gene TRBV20-1; D possibly corresponds to TRBD1 (6 bases). The CDR3 runs 15 residues. Germline CDR1 is DFQATT and CDR2 is SNEGSKA (reference sequence). Trimming pared 3 bases from V and 1 base from J, leaving 12 bases between. CDR3 DNA sequence: TGCAGTGCTAGTTTTGGGACAATGAACACCGGGGAGCTGTTTTTT. Its protein is CSASFGTMNTGELFF.

The chain links TRBV5-1 to TRBJ2-7; D uncertain. Germline V CDR1 and CDR2: SGHRS, YFSETQ. Trimming removed 3 bases at V and 4 bases at J, with 5 bases between. CDR3 length: 11 amino acids. The CDR3 DNA sequence: TGCGCCAGCAGCTCGTCGTACGAGCAGTACTTC. Protein sequence: CASSSSYEQYF.

V is TRBV18 and J is TRBJ2-1; weak D call: TRBD2 (6 bases). The V end was cut by 3 bases, the J end by 8 bases, with 14 bases between. Germline CDR1 is KGHSH and CDR2 is LQKENI. CDR3 length: 14 residues. CDR3 DNA sequence: TGTGCCAGCTCACCCTCGACTAGTAGAGATGAGCAGTTCTTC. Its translation: CASSPSTSRDEQFF.

This clone was seen just once. The V and J genes are TRBV11-3 and TRBJ2-3; 8 bases fit TRBD1. Germline V gene data show CDR1 as SGHNT and CDR2 as YENEEA. There are 14 residues in the CDR3. Trimming cost V 5 bases and J 2 bases; bases outside gene matches: 3. This CDR3 reads CASSATGVTDTQYF. CDR3 nucleotide sequence: TGTGCCAGCAGCGCGACAGGGGTCACAGATACGCAGTATTTT.

This chain links TRBV19 with TRBJ1-5; 10 bases are a match to TRBD1. V lost 4 bases and J lost 3; bases outside the gene matches: 9. The germline V gene encodes CDR1 LNHDA and CDR2 SQIVND (reference sequence). The CDR3 runs 17 residues. CDR3 in amino acids: CASSRRDRGMVNQPQHF. The CDR3 nucleotides are TGTGCCAGTAGTAGACGGGACAGGGGAATGGTCAATCAGCCCCAGCATTTT.

The rearrangement uses TRBV29-1 and TRBJ2-7, with a tentative D call TRBD2 (6 bases). The CDR3 length is 11 residues. Between the trimmed V and J ends, which lost 6 bases and 9 bases, there was a span of 15 bases. CDR1 SQVTM and CDR2 ANQGSEA come from the germline V gene. CDR3 sequence: CSVNARGGQYF. In DNA form, the CDR3 reads TGCAGCGTCAACGCAAGGGGAGGGCAGTACTTC.

This clone was counted only a few times. The V gene is TRBV10-3, the J gene TRBJ2-1; D not resolved. V was clipped by 0 bases and J by 7 bases, with 7 bases between them. This CDR3 region has 13 residues. Germline V CDR1 and CDR2: ENHRY, SYGVKD. The CDR3 is CAISESTPNEQFF. CDR3 DNA: TGTGCCATCAGTGAGTCGACTCCTAATGAGCAGTTCTTC.

This chain joins TRBV6-5 and TRBJ2-5, with 10 positions matching TRBD2. The V gene's germline CDR1 is MNHEY and CDR2 SVGAGI. J was trimmed by 2 bases and V by 7 bases; bases with no gene match: 7. This CDR3 is built from 15 residues. CDR3 sequence (DNA): TGTGCCAGCACCATTAGCGGGGGGCGACAAGAGACCCAGTACTTC. Its translation is CASTISGGRQETQYF.

The chain is built from TRBV5-1 and TRBJ2-2, with a tentative D call TRBD1 (5 bases). This CDR3 comprises 12 residues. The germline V and J ends were trimmed by 9 bases and 4 bases, with 10 bases remaining between them. Germline CDR1 SGHRS, CDR2 YFSETQ. The CDR3 protein is CATLDTTGELFF. CDR3 nucleotide sequence: TGCGCCACCCTGGACACCACCGGGGAGCTGTTTTTT. Based on the CDR3 plus reference TRBV5-1 and TRBJ2-2, the full variable domain is KAGVTQTPRYLIKTRGQQVTLSCSPISGHRSVSWYQQTPGQGLQFLFEYFSETQRNKGNFPGRFSGRQFSNSRSEMNVSTLELGDSALYLCATLDTTGELFFGEGSRLTVL.

The genes are TRBV5-4 and TRBJ1-6; a weak D match, TRBD1 (6 bases). The length of the CDR3 is 16 residues. V lost 0 bases, J lost 7 bases, and 14 bases lay in between. Germline CDR1 reads SGHNT; CDR2 reads YYREEE (reference sequence). This CDR3 is CASSLDVGARNSPLHF. The CDR3, as DNA: TGTGCCAGCAGCTTGGACGTGGGGGCGCGGAATTCACCCCTCCACTTT.

The chain couples TRBV5-1 to TRBJ2-5; 10 bases match TRBD2. Germline loops: CDR1 SGHRS, CDR2 YFSETQ. J gave up 5 bases and V 2 bases, and 9 bases lay outside the gene matches. The CDR3 extends over 16 amino acids. The CDR3 DNA is TGCGCCAGCAGCTTCACTAGCGGGAAGGTTGTCGAGACCCAGTACTTC. Amino acids: CASSFTSGKVVETQYF.